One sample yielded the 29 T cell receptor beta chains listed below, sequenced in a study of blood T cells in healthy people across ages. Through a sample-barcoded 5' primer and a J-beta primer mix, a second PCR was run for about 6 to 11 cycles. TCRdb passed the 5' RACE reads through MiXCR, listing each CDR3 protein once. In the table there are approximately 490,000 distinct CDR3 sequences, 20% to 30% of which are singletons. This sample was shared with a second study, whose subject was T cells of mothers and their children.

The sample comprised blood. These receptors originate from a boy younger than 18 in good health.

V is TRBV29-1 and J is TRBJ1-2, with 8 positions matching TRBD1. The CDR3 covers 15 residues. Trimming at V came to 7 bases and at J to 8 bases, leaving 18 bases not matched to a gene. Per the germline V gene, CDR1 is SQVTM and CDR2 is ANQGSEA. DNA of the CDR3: TGCAGCGCCCAAACAGGGGGGATAACTGTGGCCGGCTACACCTTC. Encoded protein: CSAQTGGITVAGYTF. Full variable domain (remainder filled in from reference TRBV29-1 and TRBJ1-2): SAVISQKPSRDICQRGTSLTIQCQVDSQVTMMFWYRQQPGQSLTLIATANQGSEATYESGFVIDKFPISRPNLTFSTLTVSNMSPEDSSIYLCSAQTGGITVAGYTFGSGTRLTVV.

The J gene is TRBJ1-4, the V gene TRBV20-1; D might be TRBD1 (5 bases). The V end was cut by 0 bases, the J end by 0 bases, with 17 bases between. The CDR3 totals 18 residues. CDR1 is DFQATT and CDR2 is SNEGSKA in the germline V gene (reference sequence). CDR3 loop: CSARESEVGAATNEKLFF. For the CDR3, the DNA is TGCAGTGCTAGAGAGTCCGAAGTAGGGGCAGCAACTAATGAAAAACTGTTTTTT.

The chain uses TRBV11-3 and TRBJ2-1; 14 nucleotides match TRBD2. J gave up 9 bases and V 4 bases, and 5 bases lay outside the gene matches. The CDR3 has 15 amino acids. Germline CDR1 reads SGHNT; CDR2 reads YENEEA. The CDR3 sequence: CASSSGLAGAVEQFF. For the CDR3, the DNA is TGTGCCAGCAGCTCGGGACTAGCGGGGGCAGTTGAGCAGTTCTTC.

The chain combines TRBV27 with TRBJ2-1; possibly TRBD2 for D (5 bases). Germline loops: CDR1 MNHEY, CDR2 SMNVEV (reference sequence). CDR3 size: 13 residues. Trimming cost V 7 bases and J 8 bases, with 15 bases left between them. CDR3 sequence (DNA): TGTGCCAGCAATGGCGCTGCCGGGGATGAGCAGTTCTTC. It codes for CASNGAAGDEQFF.

The CDR3 reads CASSLDVNEQFF. CDR3 nucleotides: TGTGCCAGCAGCTTAGACGTCAATGAGCAGTTCTTC. This chain joins TRBV11-3 and TRBJ2-1; no definite D call. The V gene's germline CDR1 is SGHNT and CDR2 YENEEA. This CDR3 has 12 residues. Trimming cost V 0 bases and J 6 bases, with 3 bases left between them.

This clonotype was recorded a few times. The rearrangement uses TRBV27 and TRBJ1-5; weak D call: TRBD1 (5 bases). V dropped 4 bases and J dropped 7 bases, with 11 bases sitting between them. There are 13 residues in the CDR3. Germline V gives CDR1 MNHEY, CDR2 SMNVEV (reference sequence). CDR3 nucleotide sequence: TGTGCCAGCAGTTGGGGCCCTTCACAGCCCCAGCATTTT. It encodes CASSWGPSQPQHF.

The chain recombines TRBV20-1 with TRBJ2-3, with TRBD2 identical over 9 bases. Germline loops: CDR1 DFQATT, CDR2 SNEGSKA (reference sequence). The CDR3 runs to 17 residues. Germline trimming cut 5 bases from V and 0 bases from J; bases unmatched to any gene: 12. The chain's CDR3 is CSAYPAGGDLSTDTQYF. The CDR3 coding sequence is TGCAGTGCTTACCCAGCGGGGGGCGACCTTAGCACAGATACGCAGTATTTT.

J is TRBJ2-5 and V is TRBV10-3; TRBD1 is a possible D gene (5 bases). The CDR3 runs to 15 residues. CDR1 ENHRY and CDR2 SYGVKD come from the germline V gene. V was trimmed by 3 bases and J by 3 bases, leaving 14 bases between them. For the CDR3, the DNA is TGTGCCATCAGTGATTATAGGACAAGGGAAGAGACCCAGTACTTC. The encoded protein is CAISDYRTREETQYF.

CDR3 amino acids: CASSRDRGSNTEAFF. The CDR3 nucleotides read TGTGCCAGCAGTCGGGACAGGGGATCGAACACTGAAGCTTTCTTT. The chain couples TRBV27 to TRBJ1-1; 10 positions match TRBD1. This CDR3 is built from 15 residues. From germline, CDR1 is MNHEY and CDR2 SMNVEV (reference sequence). J was trimmed by 1 base and V by 5 bases; bases with no gene match: 4.

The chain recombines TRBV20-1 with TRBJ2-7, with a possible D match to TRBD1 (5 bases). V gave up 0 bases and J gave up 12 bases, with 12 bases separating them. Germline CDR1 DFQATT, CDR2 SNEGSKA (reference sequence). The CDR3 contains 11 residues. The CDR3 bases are TGCAGTGCTAGAGATCAGGGATTGTGGTACTTC. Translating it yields CSARDQGLWYF.

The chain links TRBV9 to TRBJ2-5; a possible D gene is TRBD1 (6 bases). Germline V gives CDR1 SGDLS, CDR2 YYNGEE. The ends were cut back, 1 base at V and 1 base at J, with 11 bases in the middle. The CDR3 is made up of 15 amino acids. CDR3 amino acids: CASSVHGQLQETQYF. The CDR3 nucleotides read TGTGCCAGCAGCGTACATGGACAGCTCCAAGAGACCCAGTACTTC.

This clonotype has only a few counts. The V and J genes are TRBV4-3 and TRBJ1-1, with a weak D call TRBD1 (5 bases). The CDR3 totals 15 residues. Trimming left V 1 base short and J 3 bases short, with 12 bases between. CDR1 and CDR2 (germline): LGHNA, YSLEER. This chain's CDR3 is CASSQVLGEDTEAFF. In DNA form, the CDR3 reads TGCGCCAGCAGCCAAGTATTAGGGGAGGACACTGAAGCTTTCTTT.

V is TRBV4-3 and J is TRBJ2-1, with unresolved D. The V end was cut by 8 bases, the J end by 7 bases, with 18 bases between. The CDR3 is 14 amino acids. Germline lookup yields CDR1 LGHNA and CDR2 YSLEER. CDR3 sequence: CASQAKDVENEQFF. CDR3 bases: TGCGCCAGCCAAGCCAAGGATGTAGAGAATGAGCAGTTCTTC.

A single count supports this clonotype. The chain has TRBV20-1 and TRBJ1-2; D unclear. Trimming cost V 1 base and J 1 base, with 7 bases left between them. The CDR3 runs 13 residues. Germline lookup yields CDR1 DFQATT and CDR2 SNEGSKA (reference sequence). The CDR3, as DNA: TGCAGTGCTAGAGTAACAGTTAACTATGGCTACACCTTC. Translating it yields CSARVTVNYGYTF.

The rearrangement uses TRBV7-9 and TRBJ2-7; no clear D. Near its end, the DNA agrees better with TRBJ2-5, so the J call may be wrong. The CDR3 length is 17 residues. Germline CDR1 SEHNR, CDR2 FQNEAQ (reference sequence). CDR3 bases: TGTGCCATCCCTATTCCCCTCCACGAGACCGATAGGGAGACCCAGTACTTC. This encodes CAIPIPLHETDRETQYF.

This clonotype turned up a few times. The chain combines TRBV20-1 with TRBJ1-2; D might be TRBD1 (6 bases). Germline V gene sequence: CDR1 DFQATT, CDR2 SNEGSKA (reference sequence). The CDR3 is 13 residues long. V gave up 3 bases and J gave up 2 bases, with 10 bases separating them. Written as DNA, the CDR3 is TGCAGTGCTAGTGGGACACACAACTATGGCTACACCTTC. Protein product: CSASGTHNYGYTF.

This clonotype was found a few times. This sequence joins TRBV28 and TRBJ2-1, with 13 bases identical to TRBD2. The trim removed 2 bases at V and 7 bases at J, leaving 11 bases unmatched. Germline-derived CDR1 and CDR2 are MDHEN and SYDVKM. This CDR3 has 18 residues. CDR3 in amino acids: CASSLPRTSGSVRNEQFF. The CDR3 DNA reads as TGTGCCAGCAGTTTACCCCGGACTAGCGGGAGTGTAAGGAATGAGCAGTTCTTC.

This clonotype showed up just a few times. The CDR3 sequence is CSARDFLAGGPWGEYF. CDR3 bases: TGCAGTGCTAGAGACTTCCTAGCGGGGGGCCCGTGGGGAGAGTACTTC. The chain combines TRBV20-1 with TRBJ2-4, with 11 bases aligning to TRBD2. This CDR3 has 16 residues. In germline, CDR1 is DFQATT, CDR2 SNEGSKA (reference sequence). With 0 bases clipped from V and 14 bases from J, the junction kept 15 bases outside the gene matches.

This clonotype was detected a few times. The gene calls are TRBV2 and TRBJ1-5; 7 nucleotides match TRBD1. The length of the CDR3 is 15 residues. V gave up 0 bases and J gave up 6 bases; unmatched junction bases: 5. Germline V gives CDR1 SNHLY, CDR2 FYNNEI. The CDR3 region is CASSEAAGGRQPQHF. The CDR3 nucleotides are TGTGCCAGCAGTGAAGCGGCAGGGGGACGTCAGCCCCAGCATTTT.

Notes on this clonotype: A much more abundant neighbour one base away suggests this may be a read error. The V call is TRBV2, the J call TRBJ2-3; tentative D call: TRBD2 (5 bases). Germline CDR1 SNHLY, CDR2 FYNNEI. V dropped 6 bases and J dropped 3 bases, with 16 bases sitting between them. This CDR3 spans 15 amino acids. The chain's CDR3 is CASRAQTNGTDTQYF. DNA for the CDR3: TGTGCCAGCAGGGCCCAGACTAACGGGACAGATACGCAGTATTTT.

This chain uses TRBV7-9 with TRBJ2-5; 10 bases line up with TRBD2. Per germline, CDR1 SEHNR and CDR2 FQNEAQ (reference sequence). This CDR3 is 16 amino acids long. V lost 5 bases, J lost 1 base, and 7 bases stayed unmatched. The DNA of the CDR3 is TGTGCCAGCAGCCACGGGCGGACTAGCGGCCAAGAGACCCAGTACTTC. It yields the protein CASSHGRTSGQETQYF.

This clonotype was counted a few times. The CDR3 loop reads CAWSVKGTYEQYF. As DNA, the CDR3 is TGTGCCTGGAGTGTAAAGGGGACCTACGAGCAGTACTTC. The rearrangement uses TRBV30 and TRBJ2-7; D is perhaps TRBD1 (5 bases). Trimming shortened V by 0 bases and J by 2 bases, and 8 bases separated the two germline ends. This CDR3 contains 13 residues. Germline CDR1 is GTSNPN and CDR2 is SVGIG (reference sequence).

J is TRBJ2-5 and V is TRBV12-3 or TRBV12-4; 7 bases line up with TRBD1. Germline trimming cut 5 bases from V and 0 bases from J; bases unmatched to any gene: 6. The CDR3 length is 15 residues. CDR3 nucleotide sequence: TGTGCCAGCAGTGGAGAGGGACAGCACCAAGAGACCCAGTACTTC. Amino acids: CASSGEGQHQETQYF.

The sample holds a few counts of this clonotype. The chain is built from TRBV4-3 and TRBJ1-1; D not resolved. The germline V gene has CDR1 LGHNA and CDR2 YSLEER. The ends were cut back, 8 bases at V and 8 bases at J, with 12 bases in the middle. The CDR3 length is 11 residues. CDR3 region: CASAGSSEAFF. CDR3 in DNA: TGCGCCAGCGCGGGGTCCTCCGAAGCTTTCTTT.

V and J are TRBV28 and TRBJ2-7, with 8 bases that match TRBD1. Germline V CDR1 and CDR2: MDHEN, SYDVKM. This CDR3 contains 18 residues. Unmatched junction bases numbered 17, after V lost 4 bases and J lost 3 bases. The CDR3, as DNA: TGTGCCAGCAGTTCCTTATACAACGCCGGGACAGGTGGCTACGAGCAGTACTTC. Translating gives CASSSLYNAGTGGYEQYF.

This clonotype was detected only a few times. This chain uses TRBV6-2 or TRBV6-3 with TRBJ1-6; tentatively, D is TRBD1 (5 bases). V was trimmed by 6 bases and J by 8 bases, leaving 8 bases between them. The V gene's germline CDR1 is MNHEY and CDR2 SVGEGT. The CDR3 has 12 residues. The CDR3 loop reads CASSEQDSPLHF. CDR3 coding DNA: TGTGCCAGCAGCGAACAGGATTCACCCCTCCACTTT.

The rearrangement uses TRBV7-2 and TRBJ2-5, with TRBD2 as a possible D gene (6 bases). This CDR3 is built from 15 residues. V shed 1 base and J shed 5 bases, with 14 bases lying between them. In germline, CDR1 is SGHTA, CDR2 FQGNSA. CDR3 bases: TGTGCCAGCAGCTTAGACGCGGGGCGGGCGGAGACCCAGTACTTC. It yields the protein CASSLDAGRAETQYF.

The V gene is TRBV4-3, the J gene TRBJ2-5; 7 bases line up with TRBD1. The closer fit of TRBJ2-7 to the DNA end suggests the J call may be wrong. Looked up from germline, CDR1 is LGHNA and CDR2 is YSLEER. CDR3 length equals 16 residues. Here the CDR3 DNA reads TGCGCCAGCAGCCACACATCTCACCGGGACAGCTACGAGCAGTACTTC. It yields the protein CASSHTSHRDSYEQYF.

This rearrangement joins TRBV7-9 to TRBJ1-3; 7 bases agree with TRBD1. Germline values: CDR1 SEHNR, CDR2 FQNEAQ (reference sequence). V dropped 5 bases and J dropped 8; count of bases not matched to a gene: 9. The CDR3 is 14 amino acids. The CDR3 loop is CASSKNQGGYTIYF. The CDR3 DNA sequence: TGTGCCAGCAGCAAAAACCAGGGGGGTTACACCATATATTTT.